This TCR beta chain was profiled in a study of blood T cell repertoires in COVID-19. Study information: Researchers got acute and convalescent COVID-19 samples from the United States, Italy and Spain. T cells, B-cell-depleted T cells, or PBMCs provided the cDNA or gDNA that served as material.

Germline CDR1 reads MDHEN; CDR2 reads SYDVKM. There are 15 residues in the CDR3. V was cut by 6 bases and J by 4 bases, with 16 bases left in between. In the authors' methods: Scientists estimated how many nucleated cells there were by amplifying reference gene primers. The data were produced by immunoSEQ multiplex PCR, yet TCRdb's version contains in-frame clones alone and is incomplete. For V, J and clone size, that table is used; D and trimming come from the DNA. The repertoire holds about 160,000 clones, 85% seen once, with under 4% in the top ten. This clone was observed a single time. This TCR was sampled from a human donor with acute or convalescent COVID-19. The donor label of this sample is uncertain. Sequencing was done on a sample of peripheral blood. V usage is TRBV28 and J usage is TRBJ1-5; D gene uncertain. This chain's CDR3 is CASRLPGLANQPQHF. The CDR3 nucleotides read TGTGCCAGCAGACTGCCAGGTCTTGCGAATCAGCCCCAGCATTTT.